This T cell receptor (beta chain) was found in a study of blood T cells in healthy people across ages. Study observations and caveats: Using unsorted PBMCs precluded a conclusive naive versus antigen-experienced comparison.

Through a sample-barcoded 5' primer and a J-beta primer mix, a second PCR was run for about 6 to 12 cycles. The template-switch adaptor, which had 12 random nucleotides, put a tag on each cDNA molecule. MiXCR, run by TCRdb on the 5' RACE reads, gives a single entry per CDR3 protein. Of over 1,300,000 distinct CDR3 sequences listed, 45% to 70% are singletons. For this clonotype: Its target is unknown.

This CDR3 is built from 16 residues. Germline loops: CDR1 SGHTA, CDR2 FQGNSA. Trimming stripped 2 bases from V and 5 bases from J, with 18 bases between. This sequence was found in a man younger than 30 in good health. Sequences were obtained from blood. The chain couples TRBV7-2 to TRBJ2-5; D possibly corresponds to TRBD2 (5 bases). The CDR3 here is CASSLWISSGIETQYF. Written as DNA, the CDR3 is TGTGCCAGCAGCTTATGGATTTCATCCGGGATCGAGACCCAGTACTTC.